This T cell receptor beta chain stems from a study of T cell repertoires in cytomegalovirus infection. The overall study: An indication of both CMV infection and matching HLA type came from public TCR beta signatures. Broader study findings: HLA-C-restricted CMV-specific TCR beta clonotypes were dominant in the ex vivo response.

This clonotype was counted at least ten times. Its specificity is unknown. Deletions cut 2 bases from V and 5 bases from J, with 10 bases between. The CDR3 is made up of 13 amino acids. The V gene's germline CDR1 is SEHNR and CDR2 FQNEAQ (reference sequence). A single record per CDR3 protein comes from TCRdb applying MiXCR to the reads. Here the sample spans about 830,000 distinct CDR3 sequences, about 33% being singletons. The chain joins TRBV7-9 to TRBJ2-7; D is possibly TRBD2 (5 bases). This receptor was obtained from a human donor in good health (CMV status not recorded). Some clones in this sample may be carry-over from other donors' samples. Sequencing was performed on cultured CD8+ T cells from PBMCs, taken from culture after CMV antigen stimulation. The CDR3 loop is CASSLTRFDEQYF. The CDR3, as DNA: TGTGCCAGCAGCTTAACTAGATTTGACGAGCAGTACTTC.